This T cell receptor (beta chain) was sequenced for a study of CD8+CD57+ T cells in acquired aplastic anemia. Findings and caveats of the study: A significant difference in CD8+ Simpson's diversity between patients and controls was not found.

Comment on this clonotype: No antigen is known for it.

Patients chosen for sequencing had shown CD8+CD57+ cell expansion by flow cytometry. The patients all had a severe acquired aplastic anemia diagnosis. The V and J ends lost 5 bases and 1 base respectively, with 18 bases between them. The germline gives CDR1 SGHAT, CDR2 FQNNGV. The CDR3 is 16 residues long. Profiling that covered TCR beta VDJ and CDR3 relied on genomic DNA as its template. TCRdb reanalysed the reads using MiXCR and keeps one entry per CDR3 protein. The sample carries about 150,000 distinct CDR3 sequences, approximately 52% recorded once. The receptor comes from a human donor with aplastic anemia. The chain has TRBV11-2 and TRBJ2-7; a possible D gene is TRBD1 (6 bases). The specimen was sorted CD4+, CD8+, or CD8+CD57+ T cells (not recorded which) from PBMCs. The CDR3 is CASSQRGSSRSYEQYF. The DNA for the CDR3 is TGTGCCAGCAGCCAAAGGGGGAGCAGCAGGTCCTACGAGCAGTACTTC.